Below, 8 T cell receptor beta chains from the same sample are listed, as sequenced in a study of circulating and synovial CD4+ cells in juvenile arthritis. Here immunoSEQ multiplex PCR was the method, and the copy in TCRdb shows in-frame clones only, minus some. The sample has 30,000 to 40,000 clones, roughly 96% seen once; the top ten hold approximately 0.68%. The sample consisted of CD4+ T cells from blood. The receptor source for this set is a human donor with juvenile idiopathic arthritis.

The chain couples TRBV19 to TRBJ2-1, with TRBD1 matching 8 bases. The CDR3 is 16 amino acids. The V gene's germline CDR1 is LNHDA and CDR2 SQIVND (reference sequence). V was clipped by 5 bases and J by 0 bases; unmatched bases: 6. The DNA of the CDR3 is TGTGCCAGTAGTCTTTGGACAGGGACCTCCTACAATGAGCAGTTCTTC. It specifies CASSLWTGTSYNEQFF.

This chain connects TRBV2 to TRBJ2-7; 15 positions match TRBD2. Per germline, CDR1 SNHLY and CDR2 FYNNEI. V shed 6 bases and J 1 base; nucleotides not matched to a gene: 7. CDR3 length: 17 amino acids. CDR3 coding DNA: TGTGCCAGCAGGACCGGGACTAGCGGGGGGCGGTCCTACGAGCAGTACTTC. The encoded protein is CASRTGTSGGRSYEQYF.

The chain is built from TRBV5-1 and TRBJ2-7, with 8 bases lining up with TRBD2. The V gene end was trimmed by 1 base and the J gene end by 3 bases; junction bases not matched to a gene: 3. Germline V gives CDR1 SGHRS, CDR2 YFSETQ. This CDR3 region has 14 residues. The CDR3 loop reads CASSLTSGYYEQYF. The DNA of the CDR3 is TGCGCCAGCAGCTTGACTAGCGGATACTACGAGCAGTACTTC.

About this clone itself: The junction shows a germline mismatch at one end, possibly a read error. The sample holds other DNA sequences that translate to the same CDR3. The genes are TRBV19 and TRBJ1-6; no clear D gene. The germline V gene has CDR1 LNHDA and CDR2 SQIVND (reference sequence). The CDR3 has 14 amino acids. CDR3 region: CASSIVQPNSPLHF. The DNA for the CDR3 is TGTGCCAGTAGTATTGTACAGCCCAATTCCCCCCTCCACTTT.

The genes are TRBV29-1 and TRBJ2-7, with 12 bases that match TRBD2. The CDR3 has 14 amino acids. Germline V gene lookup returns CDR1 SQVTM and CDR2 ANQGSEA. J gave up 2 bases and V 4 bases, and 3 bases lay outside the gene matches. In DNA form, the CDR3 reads TGCAGCGTTGCGCTAGCGGGAGGGCCCTACGAGCAGTACTTC. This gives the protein CSVALAGGPYEQYF.

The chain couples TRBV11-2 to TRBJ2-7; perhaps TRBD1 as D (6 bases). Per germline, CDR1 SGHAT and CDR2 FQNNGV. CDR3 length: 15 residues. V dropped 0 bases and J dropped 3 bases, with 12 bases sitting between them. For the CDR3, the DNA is TGTGCCAGCAGCTTAGATGGGGACACCTACTACGAGCAGTACTTC. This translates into CASSLDGDTYYEQYF.

The CDR3 DNA reads TGTGCCAGCAGAGGACTAGCGGGAGTGCAAGCTTACAATGAGCAGTTCTTC. Its translation is CASRGLAGVQAYNEQFF. The rearrangement links TRBV28 to TRBJ2-1; the match to TRBD2 covers 13 bases. Germline V CDR1 and CDR2: MDHEN, SYDVKM. The CDR3 has 17 residues. Trimming removed 6 bases from V and 4 bases from J; junction bases left unmatched: 9. Full variable domain (rest looked up from reference TRBV28 and TRBJ2-1): DVKVTQSSRYLVKRTGEKVFLECVQDMDHENMFWYRQDPGLGLRLIYFSYDVKMKEKGDIPEGYSVSREKKERFSLILESASTNQTSMYLCASRGLAGVQAYNEQFFGPGTRLTVL.

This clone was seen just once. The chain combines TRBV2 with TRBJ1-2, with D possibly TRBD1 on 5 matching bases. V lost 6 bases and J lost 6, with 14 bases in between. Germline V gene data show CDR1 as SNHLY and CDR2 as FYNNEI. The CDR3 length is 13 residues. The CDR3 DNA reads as TGTGCCAGCAGCAAGGGGATGAGTGATGGCTACACCTTC. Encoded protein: CASSKGMSDGYTF. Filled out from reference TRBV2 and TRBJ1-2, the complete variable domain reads EPEVTQTPSHQVTQMGQEVILRCVPISNHLYFYWYRQILGQKVEFLVSFYNNEISEKSEIFDDQFSVERPDGSNFTLKIRSTKLEDSAMYFCASSKGMSDGYTFGSGTRLTVV.